Each of the 24 T cell receptor beta chains below was sequenced from the same sample in a study of Ad26.COV2.S vaccination and SARS-CoV-2 variants. This table comes from immunoSEQ multiplex PCR, and its TCRdb copy is limited to in-frame clones, with some not included. The sample carries some 460,000 clones, 80% to 90% recorded once. Treatment here: roughly 20 received Ad26.COV2.S at low or high dose, single or two shots; about 5 received placebo; per-sample allocation not given. Specimens were obtained on day 63 following the first vaccine or placebo injection. The sequencing used peripheral blood, collected in a trial of Ad26.COV2.S vaccine versus placebo. The source of these receptors is a person between 18 and 59 years old who received the Ad26.COV2.S COVID-19 vaccine or a placebo.

This chain connects TRBV9 to TRBJ2-1, with D perhaps matching TRBD1 or TRBD2 (5 bases each). V lost 2 bases and J lost 1, with 10 bases in between. Per germline, CDR1 SGDLS and CDR2 YYNGEE. The CDR3 loop spans 15 amino acids. The CDR3 here is CASSVGTASYNEQFF. The CDR3 DNA sequence: TGTGCCAGCAGCGTGGGGACGGCTTCCTACAATGAGCAGTTCTTC. Based on the CDR3 plus reference TRBV9 and TRBJ2-1, the full variable domain is DSGVTQTPKHLITATGQRVTLRCSPRSGDLSVYWYQQSLDQGLQFLIQYYNGEERAKGNILERFSAQQFPDLHSELNLSSLELGDSALYFCASSVGTASYNEQFFGPGTRLTVL.

The CDR3 DNA sequence: TGTGCCAGCAGCCTCGTACAGGCAACTAATGAAAAACTGTTTTTT. Translated: CASSLVQATNEKLFF. The genes are TRBV7-9 and TRBJ1-4, with D maybe TRBD1 (5 bases). Between the trimmed V and J ends, which lost 5 bases and 0 bases, there was a span of 10 bases. Germline V lookup: CDR1 SEHNR, CDR2 FQNEAQ (reference sequence). The CDR3 length is 15 residues.

The V call is TRBV5-1, the J call TRBJ2-5; TRBD2 matches at 9 bases. V gave up 6 bases and J gave up 0 bases; unmatched junction bases: 3. CDR1 SGHRS and CDR2 YFSETQ come from the germline V gene. There are 14 residues in the CDR3. This CDR3 is CASKRGADQETQYF. The CDR3 coding sequence is TGCGCCAGCAAGCGGGGGGCCGACCAAGAGACCCAGTACTTC.

This clone has just a few counts. The CDR3 spells CASSARGTGELFF. The CDR3 DNA follows: TGTGCCAGCAGCGCCAGGGGGACCGGGGAGCTGTTTTTT. The chain joins TRBV6-5 to TRBJ2-2; 7 positions agree with TRBD1. The CDR3 has 13 amino acids. CDR1 is MNHEY, CDR2 SVGAGI, per germline. Losses at the gene ends were 6 bases for V and 5 bases for J; bases not matched to a gene: 3.

The chain couples TRBV27 to TRBJ2-4; perhaps D is TRBD1 or TRBD2 (5 bases each). CDR3 size: 18 residues. With 0 bases removed from V and 3 bases from J, the gap between germline ends came to 18 bases. CDR1 and CDR2 (germline): MNHEY, SMNVEV (reference sequence). Here the CDR3 reads CASSLSTGPGRVKNIQYF. The DNA of the CDR3 is TGTGCCAGCAGTTTATCGACGGGGCCGGGAAGGGTCAAAAACATTCAGTACTTC.

The chain joins TRBV2 to TRBJ2-5; D possibly corresponds to TRBD2 (5 bases). Germline V CDR1 and CDR2: SNHLY, FYNNEI. V lost 4 bases, J lost 6 bases, and 12 bases lay in between. The CDR3 length is 13 residues. For the CDR3, the DNA is TGTGCCAGCAGTGTTTTCGGGGTACAGACCCAGTACTTC. It is translated as CASSVFGVQTQYF.

The rearrangement joins TRBV2 to TRBJ2-2; D unresolved. The CDR3 covers 15 residues. The V end was cut by 5 bases, the J end by 2 bases, with 12 bases between. The V gene's germline CDR1 is SNHLY and CDR2 FYNNEI. CDR3 in DNA: TGTGCCAGCAGTAAAAAGTTGCTTAACACCGGGGAGCTGTTTTTT. This sequence encodes CASSKKLLNTGELFF. Variable domain in full (rest from reference TRBV2 and TRBJ2-2): EPEVTQTPSHQVTQMGQEVILRCVPISNHLYFYWYRQILGQKVEFLVSFYNNEISEKSEIFDDQFSVERPDGSNFTLKIRSTKLEDSAMYFCASSKKLLNTGELFFGEGSRLTVL.

This clone was seen more than once but under ten times. The chain recombines TRBV4-1 with TRBJ2-7; 10 bases line up with TRBD1. The germline gives CDR1 MGHRA, CDR2 YSYEKL. There are 19 residues in the CDR3. Trimming removed 3 bases from V and 3 bases from J; junction bases left unmatched: 17. This chain's CDR3 is CASSHHLWDPGQGIYEQYF. As DNA, the CDR3 is TGCGCCAGCAGCCACCACCTTTGGGACCCGGGACAGGGGATCTACGAGCAGTACTTC.

J is TRBJ1-1 and V is TRBV2, with 7 bases that match TRBD1. The germline V gene has CDR1 SNHLY and CDR2 FYNNEI. CDR3 size: 13 residues. V shed 6 bases, J shed 5 bases, and the junction held 6 bases outside the gene matches. CDR3 coding DNA: TGTGCCAGCAGCGAACAGGGGCGTACTGAAGCTTTCTTT. It specifies CASSEQGRTEAFF.

This clone appeared a few times. CDR3 DNA sequence: TGCGCCAGCAGCTTCGTATCCAGCTCATCCTACGAGCAGTACTTC. This sequence encodes CASSFVSSSSYEQYF. The rearrangement uses TRBV5-1 and TRBJ2-7; the D is unclear. The V and J ends lost 2 bases and 1 base respectively, with 13 bases between them. The CDR3 length is 15 residues. CDR1 and CDR2 (germline): SGHRS, YFSETQ. Filled out from reference TRBV5-1 and TRBJ2-7, the complete variable domain reads KAGVTQTPRYLIKTRGQQVTLSCSPISGHRSVSWYQQTPGQGLQFLFEYFSETQRNKGNFPGRFSGRQFSNSRSEMNVSTLELGDSALYLCASSFVSSSSYEQYFGPGTRLTVT.

The chain employs TRBV6-1 and TRBJ2-1; 10 nucleotides agree with TRBD2. The CDR3 is 15 residues long. The germline V gene encodes CDR1 MNHNS and CDR2 SASEGT. Trimming removed 1 base from V and 5 bases from J; junction bases left unmatched: 2. This CDR3 is CASSEGTSGNNEQFF. In DNA form, the CDR3 reads TGTGCCAGCAGTGAAGGGACTAGCGGAAACAATGAGCAGTTCTTC.

The chain carries TRBV5-1 and TRBJ2-1, with D maybe TRBD1 (6 bases). Trimming removed 4 bases from V and 0 bases from J, with 14 bases in between. Germline V lookup: CDR1 SGHRS, CDR2 YFSETQ. This CDR3 is 16 amino acids long. CDR3 sequence reads: CASSLSGDHSYNEQFF. The CDR3 DNA reads as TGCGCCAGCAGCCTCTCAGGGGACCACTCCTACAATGAGCAGTTCTTC.

V gene TRBV27 combines with J gene TRBJ2-7; 11 bases agree with TRBD2. The germline V gene encodes CDR1 MNHEY and CDR2 SMNVEV (reference sequence). The CDR3 runs 13 residues. V was clipped by 9 bases and J by 4 bases; unmatched bases: 5. DNA of the CDR3: TGTGCCAGTCGACTAGCGGGGTTGTACGAGCAGTACTTC. As protein: CASRLAGLYEQYF.

This clone was counted between two and nine times. The V gene is TRBV30, the J gene TRBJ1-2; D ambiguous. Germline values: CDR1 GTSNPN, CDR2 SVGIG (reference sequence). V was pared by 2 bases and J by 4 bases, with 8 bases between. This CDR3 region has 12 residues. The CDR3 nucleotides are TGTGCCTGGAGTCTACGGGTCTATGGCTACACCTTC. This sequence encodes CAWSLRVYGYTF.

V is TRBV25-1 and J is TRBJ2-3; D is ambiguous. CDR1 MGHDK and CDR2 SYGVNS come from the germline V gene. This CDR3 has 14 residues. Deletions cut 3 bases from V and 5 bases from J, with 12 bases between. The CDR3 loop is CASSDPRGGDTQYF. CDR3 sequence (DNA): TGTGCCAGCAGTGATCCTAGAGGTGGAGATACGCAGTATTTT.

This chain connects TRBV10-3 to TRBJ1-1; the match to TRBD1 covers 7 bases. CDR1 is ENHRY and CDR2 is SYGVKD in the germline V gene. This CDR3 contains 14 residues. Trimming took 6 bases from V and 4 from J; bases not matched to a gene: 8. The CDR3 reads CAISPDRTFTEAFF. The CDR3, as DNA: TGTGCCATCAGCCCGGACAGGACTTTCACTGAAGCTTTCTTT.

The chain uses TRBV6-6 and TRBJ1-3; possible D gene TRBD1, 5 bases. V lost 5 bases, J lost 4 bases, and 9 bases lay in between. CDR1 is MNHNY and CDR2 is SVGAGI in the germline V gene (reference sequence). This CDR3 is built from 13 residues. The CDR3 here is CASSGASGNTIYF. The CDR3, as DNA: TGTGCCAGCAGTGGGGCAAGCGGAAACACCATATATTTT.

The gene calls are TRBV27 and TRBJ2-2; no reliable D call. Germline V lookup: CDR1 MNHEY, CDR2 SMNVEV (reference sequence). Trimming removed 3 bases at V and 0 bases at J, with 2 bases between. CDR3 length: 13 amino acids. CDR3 loop: CASSFANTGELFF. CDR3 nucleotide sequence: TGTGCCAGCAGTTTCGCGAACACCGGGGAGCTGTTTTTT.

Details on this clone: Other DNA sequences from this sample encode an identical CDR3 as well. The rearrangement joins TRBV11-2 to TRBJ2-7; no clear D gene. The germline V gene has CDR1 SGHAT and CDR2 FQNNGV. The CDR3 runs 13 residues. The V and J ends lost 1 base and 2 bases respectively, with 6 bases between them. The CDR3 loop is CASSLGRTYEQYF. CDR3 in DNA: TGTGCCAGCAGCTTAGGACGGACCTACGAGCAGTACTTC.

The V gene is TRBV28, the J gene TRBJ1-6; perhaps TRBD1 as D (5 bases). This CDR3 is 12 amino acids long. CDR1 is MDHEN, CDR2 SYDVKM, per germline. The V end was cut by 5 bases, the J end by 10 bases, with 9 bases between. CDR3 region: CASSGGDSPLHF. For the CDR3, the DNA is TGTGCCAGCAGTGGGGGGGACTCACCCCTCCACTTT.

J is TRBJ2-1 and V is TRBV27; 9 nucleotides line up with TRBD2. Trimming at V came to 8 bases and at J to 2 bases, leaving 7 bases not matched to a gene. Germline V gene data show CDR1 as MNHEY and CDR2 as SMNVEV (reference sequence). This CDR3 is 15 amino acids long. The DNA of the CDR3 is TGTGCCAGCTCCAGCGGGAGGTACACCTACAATGAGCAGTTCTTC. Translation gives CASSSGRYTYNEQFF.

The chain is built from TRBV18 and TRBJ2-4; D is undetermined. The CDR3 contains 14 residues. Trimming removed 0 bases at V and 8 bases at J, with 11 bases between. The germline V gene has CDR1 KGHSH and CDR2 LQKENI. CDR3 region: CASSPPSSRDIQYF. CDR3 in DNA: TGTGCCAGCTCACCACCGAGTAGTAGGGACATTCAGTACTTC.

The CDR3 sequence: CASSFVSGGVADTQYF. Written as DNA, the CDR3 is TGTGCCAGCAGCTTCGTTAGCGGGGGGGTTGCCGATACGCAGTATTTT. The chain joins TRBV7-9 to TRBJ2-3, with 11 bases identical to TRBD2. V lost 3 bases and J lost 6; bases outside the gene matches: 8. CDR3 length: 16 residues. CDR1 is SEHNR and CDR2 is FQNEAQ in the germline V gene (reference sequence).

The rearrangement joins TRBV18 to TRBJ1-2; 9 bases line up with TRBD1. Losses at the gene ends were 3 bases for V and 4 bases for J; bases not matched to a gene: 9. In germline, CDR1 is KGHSH, CDR2 LQKENI. The CDR3 covers 16 residues. The CDR3 spells CASSPSRDRVSYGYTF. CDR3 bases: TGTGCCAGCTCACCGTCAAGGGACAGGGTCTCCTATGGCTACACCTTC.